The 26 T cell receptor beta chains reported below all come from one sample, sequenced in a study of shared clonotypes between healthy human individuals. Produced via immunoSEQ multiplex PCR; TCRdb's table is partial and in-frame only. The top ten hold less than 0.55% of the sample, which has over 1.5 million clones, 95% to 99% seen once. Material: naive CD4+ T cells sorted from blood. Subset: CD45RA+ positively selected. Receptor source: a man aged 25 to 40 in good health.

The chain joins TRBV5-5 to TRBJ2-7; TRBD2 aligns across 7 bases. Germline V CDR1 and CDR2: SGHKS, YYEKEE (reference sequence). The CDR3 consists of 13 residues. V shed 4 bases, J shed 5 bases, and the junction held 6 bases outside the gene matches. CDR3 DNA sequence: TGTGCCAGCAGCCCGCGGGAGTTCGACGAGCAGTACTTC. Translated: CASSPREFDEQYF.

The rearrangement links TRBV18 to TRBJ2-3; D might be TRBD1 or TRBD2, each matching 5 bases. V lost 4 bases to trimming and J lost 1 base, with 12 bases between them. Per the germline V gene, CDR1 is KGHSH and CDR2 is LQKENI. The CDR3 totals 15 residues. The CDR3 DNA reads TGTGCCAGCTCACGGGGGACCTTAGGCACAGATACGCAGTATTTT. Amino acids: CASSRGTLGTDTQYF.

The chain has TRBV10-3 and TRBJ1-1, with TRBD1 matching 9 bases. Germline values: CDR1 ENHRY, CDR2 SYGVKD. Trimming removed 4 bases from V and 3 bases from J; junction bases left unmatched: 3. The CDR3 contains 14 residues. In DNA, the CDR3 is TGTGCCATCAGTGGCCGACAGGGGGACACTGAAGCTTTCTTT. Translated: CAISGRQGDTEAFF.

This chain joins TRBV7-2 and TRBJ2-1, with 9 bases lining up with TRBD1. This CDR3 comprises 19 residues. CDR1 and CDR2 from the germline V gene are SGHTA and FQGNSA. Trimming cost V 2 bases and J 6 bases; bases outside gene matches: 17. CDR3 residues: CASSLKTGGRASGRNEQFF. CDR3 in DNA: TGTGCCAGCAGCTTAAAGACAGGGGGACGGGCTAGCGGCCGCAATGAGCAGTTCTTC.

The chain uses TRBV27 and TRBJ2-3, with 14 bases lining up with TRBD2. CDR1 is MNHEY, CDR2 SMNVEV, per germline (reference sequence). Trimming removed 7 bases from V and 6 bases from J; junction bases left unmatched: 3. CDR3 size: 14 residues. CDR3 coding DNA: TGTGCCAGCACCCGGACTAGCGGGAGGGATACGCAGTATTTT. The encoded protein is CASTRTSGRDTQYF.

As DNA, the CDR3 is TGTGCCAGCTCACGAGCCACCGGGGAGCTGTTTTTT. Translated, it gives CASSRATGELFF. The chain employs TRBV18 and TRBJ2-2; no clear D. V was cut by 4 bases and J by 4 bases, with 4 bases left in between. CDR1 is KGHSH, CDR2 LQKENI, per germline. This CDR3 has 12 residues.

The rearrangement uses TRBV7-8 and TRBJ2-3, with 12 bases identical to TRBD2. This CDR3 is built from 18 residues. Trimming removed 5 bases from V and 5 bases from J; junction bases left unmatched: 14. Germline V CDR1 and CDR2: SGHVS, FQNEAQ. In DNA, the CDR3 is TGTGCCAGCAGCCCCCCCCTCCTAGCGGGAGGGCCGAAAGATACGCAGTATTTT. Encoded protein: CASSPPLLAGGPKDTQYF.

As DNA, the CDR3 is TGCGCCAGCAGCTCACCATCTGGGACTAGCGGATCCTACGAGCAGTACTTC. As protein: CASSSPSGTSGSYEQYF. V gene TRBV5-1 combines with J gene TRBJ2-7; 11 bases are a match to TRBD2. The CDR3 has 17 amino acids. V lost 3 bases and J lost 1; bases outside the gene matches: 9. Germline loops: CDR1 SGHRS, CDR2 YFSETQ. Drawing the rest from reference TRBV5-1 and TRBJ2-7, the complete variable domain is KAGVTQTPRYLIKTRGQQVTLSCSPISGHRSVSWYQQTPGQGLQFLFEYFSETQRNKGNFPGRFSGRQFSNSRSEMNVSTLELGDSALYLCASSSPSGTSGSYEQYFGPGTRLTVT.

The CDR3 DNA sequence: TGTGCCAGCAGCTCAGGGGGCAGGCAGAAGAACACTGAAGCTTTCTTT. Amino acid sequence: CASSSGGRQKNTEAFF. The rearrangement links TRBV7-8 to TRBJ1-1, with 8 bases that match TRBD1. With V trimmed by 4 bases and J by 1 base, 8 bases remained unmatched. Germline values: CDR1 SGHVS, CDR2 FQNEAQ. The CDR3 spans 16 residues.

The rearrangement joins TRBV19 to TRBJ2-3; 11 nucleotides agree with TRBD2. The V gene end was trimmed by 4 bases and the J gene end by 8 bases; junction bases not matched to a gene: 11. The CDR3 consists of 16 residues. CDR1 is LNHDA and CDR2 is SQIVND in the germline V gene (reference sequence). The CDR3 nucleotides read TGTGCCAGTAGTACACAACCACTAGCGGGAGAGGCTACGCAGTATTTT. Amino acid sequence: CASSTQPLAGEATQYF.

CDR3 region: CASSHFPRGETQYF. CDR3 coding DNA: TGTGCCAGCAGCCACTTCCCTAGGGGGGAGACCCAGTACTTC. This chain connects TRBV7-2 to TRBJ2-5; a weak D match, TRBD1 (6 bases). Trimming left V 5 bases short and J 5 bases short, with 15 bases between. Germline CDR1 is SGHTA and CDR2 is FQGNSA. The CDR3 is made up of 14 amino acids.

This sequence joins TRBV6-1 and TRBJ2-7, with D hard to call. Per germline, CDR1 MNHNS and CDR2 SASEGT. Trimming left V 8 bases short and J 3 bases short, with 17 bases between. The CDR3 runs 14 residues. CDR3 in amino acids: CASRGTIRIYEQYF. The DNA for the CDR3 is TGTGCCAGCCGAGGAACAATACGCATCTACGAGCAGTACTTC.

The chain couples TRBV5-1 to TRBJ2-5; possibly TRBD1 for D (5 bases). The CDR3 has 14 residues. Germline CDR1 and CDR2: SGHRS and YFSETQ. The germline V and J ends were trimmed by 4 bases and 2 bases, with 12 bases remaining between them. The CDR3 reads CASSQRQTQETQYF. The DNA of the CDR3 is TGCGCCAGCAGCCAAAGACAGACTCAAGAGACCCAGTACTTC.

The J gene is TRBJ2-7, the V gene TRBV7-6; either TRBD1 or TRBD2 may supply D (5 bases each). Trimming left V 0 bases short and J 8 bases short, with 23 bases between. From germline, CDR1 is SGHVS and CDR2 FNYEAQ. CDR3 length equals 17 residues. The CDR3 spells CASSLATPPGPQSQQYF. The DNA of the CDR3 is TGTGCCAGCAGCTTAGCGACTCCCCCGGGACCTCAGTCGCAGCAGTACTTC.

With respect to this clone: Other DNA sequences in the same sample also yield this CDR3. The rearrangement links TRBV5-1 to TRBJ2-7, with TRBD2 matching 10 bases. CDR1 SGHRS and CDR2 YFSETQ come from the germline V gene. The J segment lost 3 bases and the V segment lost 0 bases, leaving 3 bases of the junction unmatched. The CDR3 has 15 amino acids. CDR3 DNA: TGCGCCAGCAGCTTGGTTGCTAGCGGGAGCTACGAGCAGTACTTC. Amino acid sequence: CASSLVASGSYEQYF.

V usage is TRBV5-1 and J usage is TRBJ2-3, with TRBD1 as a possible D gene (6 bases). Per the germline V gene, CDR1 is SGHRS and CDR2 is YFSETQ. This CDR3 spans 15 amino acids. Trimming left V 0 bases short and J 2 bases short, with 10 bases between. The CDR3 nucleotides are TGCGCCAGCAGCTTGGCGGCAGGGGCCACAGATACGCAGTATTTT. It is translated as CASSLAAGATDTQYF. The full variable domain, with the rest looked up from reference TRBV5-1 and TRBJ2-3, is KAGVTQTPRYLIKTRGQQVTLSCSPISGHRSVSWYQQTPGQGLQFLFEYFSETQRNKGNFPGRFSGRQFSNSRSEMNVSTLELGDSALYLCASSLAAGATDTQYFGPGTRLTVL.

The CDR3 sequence: CASGNPGAAYNEQFF. DNA for the CDR3: TGTGCCAGCGGAAACCCCGGGGCAGCTTACAATGAGCAGTTCTTC. The V gene is TRBV7-9, the J gene TRBJ2-1; TRBD1 or TRBD2 may be the D gene (5 bases each). V was cut by 8 bases and J by 4 bases, with 18 bases left in between. The CDR3 consists of 15 residues. Germline lookup yields CDR1 SEHNR and CDR2 FQNEAQ (reference sequence).

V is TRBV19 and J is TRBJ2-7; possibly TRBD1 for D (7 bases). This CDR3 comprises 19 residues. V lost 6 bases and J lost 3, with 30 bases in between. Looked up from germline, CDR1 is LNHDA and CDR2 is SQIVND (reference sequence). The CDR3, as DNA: TGTGCCAGTAGCAAGGGGGCCGGGACTCCTGCTCCGAGGGACTACGAGCAGTACTTC. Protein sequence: CASSKGAGTPAPRDYEQYF.

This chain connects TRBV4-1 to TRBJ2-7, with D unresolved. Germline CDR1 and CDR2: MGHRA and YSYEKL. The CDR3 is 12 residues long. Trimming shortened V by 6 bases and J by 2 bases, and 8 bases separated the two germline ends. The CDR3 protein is CASSGGPYEQYF. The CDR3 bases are TGCGCCAGCAGTGGCGGTCCCTACGAGCAGTACTTC.

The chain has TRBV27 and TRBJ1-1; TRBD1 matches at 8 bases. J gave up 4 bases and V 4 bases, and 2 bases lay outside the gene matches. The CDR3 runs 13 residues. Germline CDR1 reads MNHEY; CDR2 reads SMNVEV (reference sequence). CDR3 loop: CASSWTGTTEAFF. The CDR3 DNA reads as TGTGCCAGCAGTTGGACAGGGACCACTGAAGCTTTCTTT.

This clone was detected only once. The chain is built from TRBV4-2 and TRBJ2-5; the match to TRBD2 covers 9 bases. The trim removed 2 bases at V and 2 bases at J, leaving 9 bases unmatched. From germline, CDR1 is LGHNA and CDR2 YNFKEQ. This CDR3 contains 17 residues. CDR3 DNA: TGTGCCAGCAGCCAACGAGTTGATGCGGGAGGGCAAGAGACCCAGTACTTC. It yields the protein CASSQRVDAGGQETQYF.

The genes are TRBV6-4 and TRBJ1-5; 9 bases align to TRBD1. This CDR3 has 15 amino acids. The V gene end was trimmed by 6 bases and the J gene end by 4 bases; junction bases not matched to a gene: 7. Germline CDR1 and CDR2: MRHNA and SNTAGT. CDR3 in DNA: TGTGCCAGCAGATCGGGACAGGGAGTAAATCAGCCCCAGCATTTT. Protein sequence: CASRSGQGVNQPQHF.

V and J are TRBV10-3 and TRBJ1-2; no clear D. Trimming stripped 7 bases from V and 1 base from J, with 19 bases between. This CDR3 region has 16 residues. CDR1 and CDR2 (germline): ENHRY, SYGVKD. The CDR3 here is CAINARTNSINYGYTF. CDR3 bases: TGTGCCATCAATGCCAGGACGAATAGCATTAACTATGGCTACACCTTC.

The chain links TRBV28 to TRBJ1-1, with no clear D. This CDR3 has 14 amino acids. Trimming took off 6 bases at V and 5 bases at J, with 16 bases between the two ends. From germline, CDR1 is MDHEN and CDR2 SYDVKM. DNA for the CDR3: TGTGCCAGCAGATATTATGGGCGAGATACTGAAGCTTTCTTT. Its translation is CASRYYGRDTEAFF.

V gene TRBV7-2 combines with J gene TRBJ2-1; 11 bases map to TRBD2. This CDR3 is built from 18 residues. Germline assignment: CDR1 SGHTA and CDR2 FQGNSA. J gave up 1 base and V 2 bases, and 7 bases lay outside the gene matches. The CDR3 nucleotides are TGTGCCAGCAGCTTAATCTTACTAGCGGGAGAATCCTACAATGAGCAGTTCTTC. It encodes CASSLILLAGESYNEQFF.

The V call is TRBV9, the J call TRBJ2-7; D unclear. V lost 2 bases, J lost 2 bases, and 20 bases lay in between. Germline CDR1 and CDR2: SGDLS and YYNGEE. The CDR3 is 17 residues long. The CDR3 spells CASSVAGGVHDTYEQYF. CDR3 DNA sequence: TGTGCCAGCAGCGTCGCCGGTGGGGTGCACGACACCTACGAGCAGTACTTC.